Following are 27 T cell receptor beta chains from one sample sequenced in a study of T cells in Graves' hyperthyroidism and ophthalmopathy. Template material for amplifying TCR beta CDR3 regions consisted of RNA transcripts. Carried out on the TCR CDR3, a first-round RT-PCR used the HTBI primer set. TCRdb ran MiXCR on the multiplex PCR reads and lists one entry per CDR3 protein. This sample has 340,000 or so distinct CDR3 sequences, with around a sixth found just once. Sequenced sample: blood. These receptor sequences come from a woman aged 45-65 years with Graves' hyperthyroidism.

This sequence joins TRBV3-1 and TRBJ2-4, with TRBD1 matching over 9 bases. The CDR3 covers 13 residues. V lost 5 bases and J lost 14; bases outside the gene matches: 10. Germline V CDR1 and CDR2: LGHDT, YNNKEL (reference sequence). The CDR3 coding sequence is TGTGCCAGCAGCGGACCGGAGGGACAGGGAAAGTACTTC. This sequence encodes CASSGPEGQGKYF.

There are a few counts of this clonotype. The rearrangement uses TRBV6-6 and TRBJ2-3; D gene ambiguous. Germline CDR1 is MNHNY and CDR2 is SVGAGI (reference sequence). The V end lost 2 bases, the J end lost 2 bases, and 8 bases lay between the germline ends. The CDR3 length is 14 residues. The CDR3 bases are TGTGCCAGCAGTTACAGTCACTCCACAGATACGCAGTATTTT. Translated, it gives CASSYSHSTDTQYF.

This clonotype was observed at least ten times. This sequence joins TRBV5-1 and TRBJ2-1; 12 bases are a match to TRBD2. CDR1 SGHRS and CDR2 YFSETQ come from the germline V gene. The junction had 3 bases not matched to a gene; V was cut back by 0 bases and J by 2 bases. CDR3 length: 17 amino acids. For the CDR3, the DNA is TGCGCCAGCAGCTTGGGGACTAGCGGGGCCGCCTACAATGAGCAGTTCTTC. It yields the protein CASSLGTSGAAYNEQFF.

This clonotype was seen a handful of times. The rearrangement uses TRBV12-3 or TRBV12-4 and TRBJ2-3; D not certain. The CDR3 sequence is 14 residues long. Trimming took off 7 bases at V and 4 bases at J, with 15 bases between the two ends. The CDR3 coding sequence is TGTGCCAGCACCCTCCAGGATGGCGCAGATACGCAGTATTTT. Encoded protein: CASTLQDGADTQYF.

This clonotype turned up a few times. The chain is built from TRBV10-1 and TRBJ2-1; no clear D. This CDR3 contains 13 residues. V lost 2 bases and J 9 bases, leaving 11 bases between the germline ends. Germline V gene lookup returns CDR1 WNHNN and CDR2 SYGVQD (reference sequence). CDR3 protein: CASSENANSEQFF. The CDR3 bases are TGCGCCAGCAGTGAGAACGCAAATAGTGAGCAGTTCTTC.

In its sample, this clonotype was seen a few times. The genes are TRBV20-1 and TRBJ2-7; either TRBD1 or TRBD2 may supply D (5 bases each). CDR1 DFQATT and CDR2 SNEGSKA come from the germline V gene (reference sequence). The CDR3 runs 14 residues. Trimming removed 2 bases from V and 0 bases from J, with 11 bases in between. The CDR3 DNA reads as TGCAGTGCTAGACGGGACCTTGGCTCCTACGAGCAGTACTTC. It yields the protein CSARRDLGSYEQYF.

This clonotype occurred a few times. V and J are TRBV28 and TRBJ1-2, with D maybe TRBD1 (5 bases). Germline-derived CDR1 and CDR2 are MDHEN and SYDVKM. Between the trimmed V and J ends, which lost 1 base and 4 bases, there was a span of 10 bases. The CDR3 has 14 amino acids. The DNA for the CDR3 is TGTGCCAGCAGTTTATATGCAGGGAGCTATGGCTACACCTTC. Protein product: CASSLYAGSYGYTF.

This clonotype was picked up many times. The chain joins TRBV9 to TRBJ1-2; possibly TRBD1 for D (5 bases). Germline V gene data show CDR1 as SGDLS and CDR2 as YYNGEE. Between the trimmed V and J ends, which lost 0 bases and 4 bases, there was a span of 16 bases. This CDR3 is built from 16 residues. The CDR3 DNA sequence: TGTGCCAGCAGCGTAGCTACAGGCCTCCACACCTATGGCTACACCTTC. This encodes CASSVATGLHTYGYTF.

This chain uses TRBV27 with TRBJ2-1, with 9 positions matching TRBD2. Trimming removed 5 bases from V and 0 bases from J; junction bases left unmatched: 2. CDR1 and CDR2 from the germline V gene are MNHEY and SMNVEV (reference sequence). CDR3 size: 15 residues. CDR3 in DNA: TGTGCCAGCAGTGCTAGCGGGATCTCCTACAATGAGCAGTTCTTC. It yields the protein CASSASGISYNEQFF.

V and J are TRBV12-3 or TRBV12-4 and TRBJ1-3; the D is unclear. The CDR3 is 11 residues long. V was cut by 6 bases and J by 5 bases, with 5 bases left in between. For the CDR3, the DNA is TGTGCCAGCAGCGTGAGAAACACCATATATTTT. Amino acid sequence: CASSVRNTIYF.

In the case of this clonotype: A much larger clone lies a single base off, so this may be a read error. The chain combines TRBV5-1 with TRBJ1-2, with D possibly TRBD1 on 5 matching bases. V was clipped by 3 bases and J by 6 bases, with 12 bases between them. The CDR3 contains 13 residues. Germline lookup yields CDR1 SGHRS and CDR2 YFSETQ. CDR3 nucleotides: TGCGCCAGCAGCTATGAGACAGAAGATGGCTACACCTTC. Protein: CASSYETEDGYTF.

This clonotype occurred many times. This chain joins TRBV10-1 and TRBJ2-5; no firm D call. The V end lost 10 bases, the J end lost 1 base, and 13 bases lay between the germline ends. The CDR3 covers 13 residues. The germline V gene encodes CDR1 WNHNN and CDR2 SYGVQD (reference sequence). Written as DNA, the CDR3 is TGCGCCACCTCGGACGGAACCCAAGAGACCCAGTACTTC. Encoded protein: CATSDGTQETQYF.

The V and J genes are TRBV4-1 and TRBJ2-4; 7 positions agree with TRBD1. The J call is in doubt because the DNA end fits TRBJ2-1 better. The CDR3 has 13 amino acids. Germline V gene lookup returns CDR1 MGHRA and CDR2 YSYEKL. The CDR3 spells CASSQVLGGDQFF. The CDR3 region has the DNA TGCGCCAGCAGCCAAGTTTTAGGGGGCGATCAGTTCTTC.

There are a few counts of this clonotype. The chain has TRBV30 and TRBJ1-6, with D perhaps TRBD1 (5 bases). Germline V lookup: CDR1 GTSNPN, CDR2 SVGIG (reference sequence). V shed 4 bases and J shed 8 bases, with 12 bases lying between them. The CDR3 covers 13 residues. The CDR3 loop is CAWNRGVDSPLHF. The CDR3 nucleotides read TGTGCCTGGAATCGGGGGGTAGATTCACCCCTCCACTTT.

This clonotype has ten or more counts. V and J are TRBV11-2 and TRBJ2-7, with D tentatively TRBD1 (5 bases). This CDR3 is 15 amino acids long. Germline assignment: CDR1 SGHAT and CDR2 FQNNGV. Trimming removed 5 bases from V and 4 bases from J, with 18 bases in between. The CDR3 here is CASSRAKGLIYEQYF. The CDR3, as DNA: TGTGCCAGCAGCCGCGCAAAGGGGCTAATTTACGAGCAGTACTTC.

V is TRBV7-2 and J is TRBJ2-6; TRBD2 might be the D (5 bases). The CDR3 extends over 15 amino acids. V lost 4 bases and J lost 2, with 9 bases in between. In germline, CDR1 is SGHTA, CDR2 FQGNSA. CDR3 nucleotides: TGTGCCAGCAGCTCCCCCGGGGCTGGGGCCAACGTCCTGACTTTC. Translation gives CASSSPGAGANVLTF.

The gene calls are TRBV9 and TRBJ2-2; D ambiguous. Germline V lookup: CDR1 SGDLS, CDR2 YYNGEE. The CDR3 length is 15 residues. Trimming stripped 0 bases from V and 3 bases from J, with 9 bases between. CDR3 residues: CASSVDALDTGELFF. The CDR3 DNA follows: TGTGCCAGCAGCGTAGACGCCTTAGACACCGGGGAGCTGTTTTTT.

J is TRBJ1-6 and V is TRBV5-4, with a weak D call TRBD1 (6 bases). This CDR3 is 15 amino acids long. V was pared by 4 bases and J by 1 base, with 9 bases between. The germline gives CDR1 SGHNT, CDR2 YYREEE (reference sequence). Here the CDR3 DNA reads TGTGCCAGCAGCAAAGACAGGTCCTATAATTCACCCCTCCACTTT. Its protein product is CASSKDRSYNSPLHF.

The chain links TRBV7-8 to TRBJ1-3; TRBD1 matches at 7 bases. Losses at the gene ends were 1 base for V and 0 bases for J; bases not matched to a gene: 6. CDR3 length equals 17 residues. Per the germline V gene, CDR1 is SGHVS and CDR2 is FQNEAQ. CDR3 amino acids: CASSLDRGAYSGNTIYF. CDR3 sequence (DNA): TGTGCCAGCAGCTTAGACAGGGGCGCCTACTCTGGAAACACCATATATTTT.

The chain has TRBV15 and TRBJ1-2, with a possible D match to TRBD1 (5 bases). V was clipped by 8 bases and J by 3 bases, with 10 bases between them. Looked up from germline, CDR1 is LNHNV and CDR2 is YYDKDF (reference sequence). This CDR3 region has 12 residues. This CDR3 is CATAGTDYGYTF. CDR3 in DNA: TGTGCCACCGCCGGGACTGACTATGGCTACACCTTC.

This clonotype came up a few times. This sequence joins TRBV18 and TRBJ2-3; 12 bases align to TRBD2. Germline CDR1 KGHSH, CDR2 LQKENI. The CDR3 contains 16 residues. Losses at the gene ends were 3 bases for V and 7 bases for J; bases not matched to a gene: 8. The DNA of the CDR3 is TGTGCCAGCTCACCCGGACTAGCGGGATTCGGGTATACGCAGTATTTT. Translated: CASSPGLAGFGYTQYF.

The rearrangement uses TRBV28 and TRBJ2-3; D is unresolved. V dropped 2 bases and J dropped 9 bases, with 6 bases sitting between them. This CDR3 has 11 residues. CDR1 is MDHEN, CDR2 SYDVKM, per germline. Here the CDR3 reads CASSLGTTQYF. CDR3 nucleotides: TGTGCCAGCAGTTTAGGCACCACGCAGTATTTT.

This chain links TRBV19 with TRBJ2-7; no clear D gene. The CDR3 length is 12 residues. Germline CDR1 reads LNHDA; CDR2 reads SQIVND (reference sequence). V lost 5 bases, J lost 7 bases, and 12 bases lay in between. CDR3 sequence: CASSEANGEQYF. The DNA for the CDR3 is TGTGCCAGTAGTGAGGCCAACGGGGAGCAGTACTTC.

The V and J genes are TRBV10-3 and TRBJ2-1; 7 positions match TRBD2. The CDR3 consists of 13 residues. CDR1 is ENHRY, CDR2 SYGVKD, per germline. V lost 6 bases to trimming and J lost 4 bases; unmatched junction nucleotides: 3. For the CDR3, the DNA is TGTGCCATCAGAGAGCGGGAATACAATGAGCAGTTCTTC. Protein sequence: CAIREREYNEQFF.

This clonotype was detected ten times or more. This sequence joins TRBV6-1 and TRBJ1-1; the match to TRBD1 covers 7 bases. In germline, CDR1 is MNHNS, CDR2 SASEGT. The CDR3 runs 17 residues. V shed 3 bases and J 3 bases; nucleotides not matched to a gene: 13. The CDR3 bases are TGTGCCAGCAGTGACGAGGGGGCCTTTATATCCTACACTGAAGCTTTCTTT. Residues: CASSDEGAFISYTEAFF.

This clonotype was recorded many times. V gene TRBV10-3 combines with J gene TRBJ2-7, with a tentative D call TRBD2 (6 bases). The CDR3 covers 12 residues. Germline lookup yields CDR1 ENHRY and CDR2 SYGVKD. V dropped 10 bases and J dropped 2 bases, with 12 bases sitting between them. CDR3 DNA: TGTGCCACCACTAGCAGTGCCTACGAGCAGTACTTC. Translating gives CATTSSAYEQYF.

This clonotype was detected ten times or more. V gene TRBV2 combines with J gene TRBJ1-5; D is unresolved. Germline values: CDR1 SNHLY, CDR2 FYNNEI. Trimming removed 6 bases at V and 4 bases at J, with 10 bases between. The length of the CDR3 is 13 residues. CDR3 sequence reads: CASSGQTNQPQHF. In nucleotides, the CDR3 is TGTGCCAGCAGCGGGCAGACAAATCAGCCCCAGCATTTT.